This T cell receptor beta chain was obtained from a study of control samples from healthy donors and cancer patients. The CDR3 has 14 residues. Germline loops: CDR1 SGHVS, CDR2 FQNEAQ. Deletions cut 0 bases from V and 2 bases from J, with 7 bases between. The repertoire was sequenced with immunoSEQ multiplex PCR; TCRdb's copy has only in-frame clones and lacks some. The profile shows about 83,000 clones, 91% of them singletons. This chain uses TRBV7-8 with TRBJ1-2; D possibly corresponds to TRBD1 (6 bases). The receptor was derived from a man between 50 and 59 years old in good health. Sequenced material: blood. The CDR3 DNA is TGTGCCAGCAGCTTAGCTCAGGGGAACTATGGCTACACCTTC. Protein sequence: CASSLAQGNYGYTF.